Listed below are T cell receptor beta chains from one sample, sequenced in a study of blood T cell repertoires in COVID-19. The protocol was immunoSEQ multiplex PCR, while the TCRdb copy is restricted to in-frame clones and leaves out a portion. The sample includes under 100,000 clones, roughly 86% of them seen just once. Source material: peripheral blood. These receptors were taken from a man aged 35 to 55 with acute or convalescent COVID-19. Each CDR3 is given with its conserved first and last residue. A D gene is named only where the DNA matches it firmly.

d_call	v_call	cdr3_aa
TRBD1	TRBV30	CAWRQGRRTNEKLFF
TRBD1	TRBV10-3	CAISESNPGTANTEAFF
TRBD2	TRBV14	CASSHRTSGDTNEQFF
TRBD2	TRBV30	CAWSVRASGGYNEQFF
TRBD1	TRBV6-4	CASSPPGQTGELFF
NA	TRBV5-4	CASSFERRGSPLHF
TRBD1	TRBV13	CASSPRTGRTGELFF
TRBD2	TRBV6-1	CASSERGGDETQYF
TRBD2	TRBV4-1	CASSQELGGNEQFF
NA	TRBV6-2/TRBV6-3	CASSTTGVDYGYTF
NA	TRBV6-4	CASKQAGETQYF
TRBD2	TRBV7-8	CASIERGLAGEGGTDTQYF
TRBD2	TRBV10-3	CAITAGLEGVNEQFF
NA	TRBV29-1	CSVPTGSEQFF
TRBD2	TRBV30	CAFRSGLAGGEQFF
NA	TRBV5-1	CASSLSAGGTGELFF
TRBD1	TRBV14	CASSQSSPTKGGRTGELFF
NA	TRBV29-1	CSVVRGDYNEQFF
NA	TRBV14	CASSQDQRGIYGYTF